This T cell receptor beta chain comes out of a study of T cell responses to AZD1222 COVID-19 vaccine. Germline CDR1 is MDHEN and CDR2 is SYDVKM. V was shortened by 5 bases and J by 0 bases, with 11 bases between the two germline ends. The CDR3 runs 15 residues. General study results and limits: Just a handful of people given AZD1222 tested seropositive at baseline.

Generated by immunoSEQ multiplex PCR, the TCRdb table keeps only in-frame clones and is missing some. In the table there are about 73,000 clones, 75% to 90% of which are singletons. Notes on this clone: No antigen is known for it.

The chain recombines TRBV28 with TRBJ1-3; unclear D gene. Here the sequenced sample was peripheral blood, taken 28 days after the second AZD1222 dose. This sequence originates from an adult who received the AZD1222 COVID-19 vaccine. CDR3 nucleotides: TGTGCCAGCAGTCAGCCCGTAAGCTCTGGAAACACCATATATTTT. It is translated as CASSQPVSSGNTIYF.